A selection of T cell receptor beta chains follows, all from one sample in a study of blood T cell repertoires in COVID-19. Some clones are missing from TCRdb's copy, which holds only in-frame ones; the method was immunoSEQ multiplex PCR. The table lists 320,000 or so clones, 75% to 90% of them singletons, with around 1.8% in the top ten. Input material: PBMCs or T cells enriched from blood (not recorded which). The receptor source for this set is a woman aged 30 to 39 who had been exposed to COVID-19. Each CDR3 is given with its conserved first and last residue. A D gene is named only where the DNA matches it firmly. Not all rows give a size; the values are once, few, many and, for expanded clones, a class.

TRBV6-5,TRBJ1-5,NA,NA,TGTGCCAGCAGTTCGTTAGATAGCAATCAGCCCCAGCATTTT,CASSSLDSNQPQHF
TRBV30,TRBJ2-7,NA,NA,TGTGCCTGGGCCCAGTCGCGGGAGCAGTACTTC,CAWAQSREQYF
TRBV15,TRBJ2-3,NA,TRBD1,TGTGCCACCAGCAGCGGGACAGTCTATCCAGATACGCAGTATTTT,CATSSGTVYPDTQYF
TRBV30,TRBJ1-2,NA,NA,TGTGCCTGGAGTGAGGGGGAATATGGCTACACCTTC,CAWSEGEYGYTF
TRBV18,TRBJ2-7,NA,NA,TGTGCCAGCTCACCCCGGTTGGGGACAATCTCCTACGAGCAGTACTTC,CASSPRLGTISYEQYF
TRBV7-2,TRBJ2-5,NA,NA,TGTGCCAGCAGCTTAGTCATTGGGGCGGAGAAAGAGACCCAGTACTTC,CASSLVIGAEKETQYF
TRBV12-5,TRBJ2-5,NA,TRBD1,TGTGCTAGTGGTTTGCCTCGGACAGGGGCTCGAGAGACCCAGTACTTC,CASGLPRTGARETQYF
TRBV6-2/TRBV6-3,TRBJ1-6,NA,TRBD1,TGTGCCAGCAGTTACTTCCGGGACAGGCCAAGCTCCTATAATTCACCCCTCCACTTT,CASSYFRDRPSSYNSPLHF
TRBV2,TRBJ1-2,once,NA,TGTGCCAGCATTCCCCAATCTTCAACGAGTGGCTACACCTTC,CASIPQSSTSGYTF
TRBV11-2,TRBJ1-6,NA,NA,TGTGCCAGCAGCCTCCCTGGGCAGCTTAATTCACCCCTCCACTTT,CASSLPGQLNSPLHF
TRBV14,TRBJ2-1,NA,TRBD2,TGTGCCAGCAGCCAAGTCGTACTAGCGGGTGAGCAGTTCTTC,CASSQVVLAGEQFF